Following are 8 T cell receptor beta chains from one sample sequenced in a study of blood T cells in healthy people across ages. Combining a sample-barcoded 5' primer with a J-beta primer mix, a second PCR ran for roughly 6 to 12 cycles. Each CDR3 protein gets one entry after TCRdb re-called the 5' RACE reads with MiXCR. The table has some 1,800,000 distinct CDR3 sequences, roughly 43% seen once. Specimen: blood. Every receptor here comes from a human donor in good health.

With regard to this clonotype: This sequence may be a read error, since a much larger clone differs from it by one base. This chain connects TRBV6-5 to TRBJ2-1; no firm D call. Germline CDR1 and CDR2: MNHEY and SVGAGI. CDR3 length equals 13 residues. V lost 7 bases to trimming and J lost 12 bases, with 19 bases between them. In DNA form, the CDR3 reads TGTGCCAGCAAACGGTCTGGCGTAGGTGGGCAGTTCTTC. This sequence encodes CASKRSGVGGQFF.

The V call is TRBV5-5, the J call TRBJ1-5; D may be TRBD1 (5 bases). Per the germline V gene, CDR1 is SGHKS and CDR2 is YYEKEE (reference sequence). The CDR3 consists of 16 residues. V was cut by 0 bases and J by 1 base, with 11 bases left in between. The CDR3 bases are TGTGCCAGCAGCTTGGTAGGAGGGGTCAGCAATCAGCCCCAGCATTTT. Its translation: CASSLVGGVSNQPQHF.

V is TRBV7-2 and J is TRBJ1-2; 9 nucleotides match TRBD1. Germline V gene lookup returns CDR1 SGHTA and CDR2 FQGNSA. V shed 2 bases, J shed 10 bases, and the junction held 8 bases outside the gene matches. The CDR3 loop spans 14 amino acids. The CDR3 bases are TGTGCCAGCAGCTTAAATTCCGGGACAGGGTTCTACACCTTC. It translates to CASSLNSGTGFYTF.

The chain has TRBV12-3 or TRBV12-4 and TRBJ1-1; TRBD1 might be the D (5 bases). This CDR3 is 13 amino acids long. The ends were cut back, 3 bases at V and 6 bases at J, with 11 bases in the middle. The CDR3 region is CASSLEVGAEAFF. Written as DNA, the CDR3 is TGTGCCAGCAGTTTGGAGGTGGGGGCTGAAGCTTTCTTT.

On this clonotype itself: This may come from a read error, since a much larger clone is one base off. The chain recombines TRBV9 with TRBJ1-1; D gene uncertain. Trimming cost V 10 bases and J 1 base, with 14 bases left between them. The V gene's germline CDR1 is SGDLS and CDR2 YYNGEE. This CDR3 has 13 residues. CDR3 in DNA: TGTGCCTGCGCGTTGCGGCAGAACACTGAAGCTTTCTTT. It is translated as CACALRQNTEAFF. Looking up the rest from reference TRBV9 and TRBJ1-1 gives the full variable domain: DSGVTQTPKHLITATGQRVTLRCSPRSGDLSVYWYQQSLDQGLQFLIQYYNGEERAKGNILERFSAQQFPDLHSELNLSSLELGDSALYFCACALRQNTEAFFGQGTRLTVV.

The chain joins TRBV7-2 to TRBJ2-1; 9 bases line up with TRBD2. V lost 5 bases to trimming and J lost 3 bases; unmatched junction nucleotides: 11. The CDR3 has 17 amino acids. Germline CDR1 SGHTA, CDR2 FQGNSA. CDR3 in amino acids: CASSPWGLAGSYNEQFF. The CDR3 nucleotides are TGTGCCAGCAGCCCGTGGGGGCTAGCGGGGAGCTACAATGAGCAGTTCTTC. Together with reference TRBV7-2 and TRBJ2-1, the CDR3 gives the full variable domain: GAGVSQSPSNKVTEKGKDVELRCDPISGHTALYWYRQSLGQGLEFLIYFQGNSAPDKSGLPSDRFSAERTGGSVSTLTIQRTQQEDSAVYLCASSPWGLAGSYNEQFFGPGTRLTVL.

This clonotype has only a few counts. V gene TRBV6-6 combines with J gene TRBJ2-7; TRBD2 matches 11 bases. V shed 6 bases, J shed 6 bases, and the junction held 7 bases outside the gene matches. Germline lookup yields CDR1 MNHNY and CDR2 SVGAGI (reference sequence). The CDR3 loop spans 14 amino acids. In DNA form, the CDR3 reads TGTGCCAGCAGATTAGCGGGGGGGCAAGGCGAGCAGTACTTC. Residues: CASRLAGGQGEQYF.

The V gene is TRBV6-1, the J gene TRBJ1-5; a possible D gene is TRBD1 (6 bases). The germline V and J ends were trimmed by 6 bases and 4 bases, with 22 bases remaining between them. Germline assignment: CDR1 MNHNS and CDR2 SASEGT. This CDR3 has 17 residues. For the CDR3, the DNA is TGTGCCAGCAGCCTCTATCCACGGACAGTACCGAATCAGCCCCAGCATTTT. Residues: CASSLYPRTVPNQPQHF.